This T cell receptor beta chain stems from a study of cytomegalovirus exposure and HLA in healthy donors. 13 Jbeta primers and 60 Vbeta primers were used for the PCR. TCRdb's table, derived via immunoSEQ multiplex PCR, lists solely in-frame clones and lacks some. The sample has around 100,000 clones, approximately 85% seen once. The germline CDR1 and CDR2 sequences are SEHNR and FQNEAQ (reference sequence). The CDR3 runs to 15 residues. V dropped 6 bases and J dropped 5 bases, with 19 bases sitting between them. The clonotype comes from a man aged 25-45 years in good health and CMV-seronegative. The chain combines TRBV7-9 with TRBJ1-2, with D perhaps matching TRBD1 (5 bases). Sequences were obtained from PBMCs. The CDR3 nucleotides are TGTGCCAGCAGTTCAGGACACCCCGTTTATTATGGCTACACCTTC. Amino acid sequence: CASSSGHPVYYGYTF.